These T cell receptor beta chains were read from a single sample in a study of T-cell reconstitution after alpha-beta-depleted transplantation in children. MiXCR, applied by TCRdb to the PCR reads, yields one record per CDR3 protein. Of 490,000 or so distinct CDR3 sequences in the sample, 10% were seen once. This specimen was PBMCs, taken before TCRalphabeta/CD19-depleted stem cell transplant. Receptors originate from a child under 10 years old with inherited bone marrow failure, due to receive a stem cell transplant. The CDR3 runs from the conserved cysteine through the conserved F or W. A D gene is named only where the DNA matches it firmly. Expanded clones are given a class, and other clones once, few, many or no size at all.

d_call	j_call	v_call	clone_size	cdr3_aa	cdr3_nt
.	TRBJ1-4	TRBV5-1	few	CASSFIGAINEKLFF	TGCGCCAGCAGCTTCATAGGGGCGATTAATGAAAAACTGTTTTTT
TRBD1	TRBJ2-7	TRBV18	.	CASSPLTGLYEQYF	TGTGCCAGCTCACCCCTGACAGGGCTCTACGAGCAGTACTTC
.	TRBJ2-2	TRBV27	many	CASSFAPETNTGELFF	TGTGCCAGCAGTTTTGCTCCTGAAACTAACACCGGGGAGCTGTTTTTT
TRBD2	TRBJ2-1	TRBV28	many	CASSLSRQGGLAGGFYNEQFF	TGTGCCAGCAGTTTATCACGTCAGGGGGGACTAGCGGGAGGTTTCTACAATGAGCAGTTCTTC
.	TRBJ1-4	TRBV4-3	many	CASSQDPVEGEKLFF	TGCGCCAGCAGCCAAGATCCGGTAGAAGGGGAAAAACTGTTTTTT
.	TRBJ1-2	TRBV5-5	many	CASSLNGVGGRGYTF	TGTGCCAGCAGCTTGAATGGAGTTGGGGGTCGTGGCTACACCTTC
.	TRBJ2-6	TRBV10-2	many	CASSDHSPGTSGSGANVLTF	TGCGCCAGCAGTGACCACTCCCCCGGGACGTCCGGCTCTGGGGCCAACGTCCTGACTTTC
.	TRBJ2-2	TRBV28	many	CASSLLGTGGENTGELFF	TGTGCCAGCAGTTTATTGGGCACCGGAGGGGAGAACACCGGGGAGCTGTTTTTT
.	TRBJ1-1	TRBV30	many	CAWKDGSAEAFF	TGTGCCTGGAAGGACGGGAGCGCTGAAGCTTTCTTT
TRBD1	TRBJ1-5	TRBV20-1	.	CSARIQGGQPQHF	TGCAGTGCTAGGATACAGGGGGGGCAGCCCCAGCATTTT
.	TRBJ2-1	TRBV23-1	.	CASSQCLGLRSNEQFF	TGCGCCAGCAGTCAATGCCTCGGACTGAGAAGTAATGAGCAGTTCTTC
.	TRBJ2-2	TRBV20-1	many	CSARGSAGELFF	TGCAGTGCTAGAGGCTCGGCCGGGGAGCTGTTTTTT
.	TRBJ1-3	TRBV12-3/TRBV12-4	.	CASSLGTTVGFSGNTIYF	TGTGCCAGCAGTTTGGGAACGACCGTAGGTTTCTCTGGAAACACCATATATTTT
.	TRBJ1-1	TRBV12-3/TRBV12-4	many	CASSFYTNTEAFF	TGTGCCAGCAGTTTTTATACGAACACTGAAGCTTTCTTT
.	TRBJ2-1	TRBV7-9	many	CASSLARAPRNNEQFF	TGTGCCAGCAGCTTAGCCCGGGCTCCGCGCAACAATGAGCAGTTCTTC
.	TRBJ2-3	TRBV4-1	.	CASSQDWAGRKQYF	TGCGCCAGCAGCCAAGATTGGGCAGGGAGAAAGCAGTATTTT
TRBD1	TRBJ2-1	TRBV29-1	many	CSAQRGTGNNEQFF	TGCAGCGCTCAAAGGGGGACAGGGAACAATGAGCAGTTCTTC
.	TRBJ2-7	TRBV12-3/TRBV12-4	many	CASSAQSTYEQYF	TGTGCCAGTTCGGCCCAGAGCACCTACGAGCAGTACTTC
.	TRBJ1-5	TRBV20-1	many	CSARVGGSNQPQHF	TGCAGTGCTAGAGTTGGTGGAAGCAATCAGCCCCAGCATTTT
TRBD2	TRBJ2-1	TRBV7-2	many	CASSLEAGRDEQFF	TGTGCCAGCAGCTTAGAGGCGGGGAGGGATGAGCAGTTCTTC
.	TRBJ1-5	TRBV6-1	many	CASSLRERAQEPQHF	TGTGCCAGCAGCCTCCGGGAGAGGGCTCAGGAGCCCCAGCATTTT